These 11 T cell receptor beta chains were sequenced from one sample in a study of PD-1 blockade in classical Hodgkin lymphoma (dated by TCRdb to the early 2020s). Receptors were amplified or captured by the immunoSEQ multiplex PCR assay. What TCRdb holds here is the immuneACCESS table cut down to in-frame rearrangements. Part of the clones is not present; checked against another copy, under half of the missing clones reflect an unresolved V gene, and the others are unexplained. Here the sample has 30,000 to 40,000 clones; approximately 90% occur a single time. The top ten clonotypes cover 0.22% of the sample. The time point label here, explained by the study, means: newly diagnosed, previously untreated cHL patient sample. CD4+ T cells were purified from thawed PBMCs by magnetic negative selection with a Miltenyi CD4+ T cell isolation kit. Sequencing was carried out using CD4+ T cells from blood. These receptors were collected from a human donor with classical Hodgkin lymphoma.

This sequence joins TRBV18 and TRBJ1-2; 8 positions match TRBD1. Trimming cost V 3 bases and J 3 bases; bases outside gene matches: 3. The CDR3 loop spans 14 amino acids. From germline, CDR1 is KGHSH and CDR2 LQKENI. CDR3 bases: TGTGCCAGCTCACCTGCGACAGGGGACTATGGCTACACCTTC. Translated: CASSPATGDYGYTF.

The rearrangement joins TRBV11-2 to TRBJ2-1; D remains ambiguous. There are 19 residues in the CDR3. V shed 6 bases and J shed 5 bases, with 29 bases lying between them. The germline CDR1 and CDR2 sequences are SGHAT and FQNNGV. DNA for the CDR3: TGTGCCAGCAGAACAGTAGGCCGGTCCTGGGTCTCGAAGAACAATGAGCAGTTCTTC. Protein: CASRTVGRSWVSKNNEQFF.

The table lists this clone with a count of one. The CDR3 reads CASSEMGTSGFYEQYF. The DNA for the CDR3 is TGTGCCAGCAGTGAAATGGGTACTAGCGGGTTCTACGAGCAGTACTTC. The rearrangement links TRBV25-1 to TRBJ2-7; TRBD2 matches at 9 bases. Germline lookup yields CDR1 MGHDK and CDR2 SYGVNS. The junction had 8 bases not matched to a gene; V was cut back by 2 bases and J by 3 bases. The CDR3 totals 16 residues.

The chain joins TRBV7-2 to TRBJ2-1; tentatively, D is TRBD2 (7 bases). CDR3 size: 17 residues. The V gene's germline CDR1 is SGHTA and CDR2 FQGNSA. The ends were cut back, 2 bases at V and 7 bases at J, with 21 bases in the middle. CDR3 sequence reads: CASSLRGTGAGVNEQFF. CDR3 DNA sequence: TGTGCCAGCAGCTTAAGGGGGACGGGTGCGGGAGTGAATGAGCAGTTCTTC.

This clone was detected only once. This chain links TRBV18 with TRBJ2-1; the match to TRBD1 covers 8 bases. Unmatched junction bases numbered 3, after V lost 5 bases and J lost 3 bases. In germline, CDR1 is KGHSH, CDR2 LQKENI. The CDR3 runs 14 residues. The CDR3 DNA sequence: TGTGCCAGCTCAATAGACAGGGGCTACAATGAGCAGTTCTTC. Amino acid sequence: CASSIDRGYNEQFF.

The chain links TRBV19 to TRBJ2-4; TRBD1 aligns across 8 bases. The CDR3 length is 14 residues. V dropped 4 bases and J dropped 5; count of bases not matched to a gene: 4. Germline CDR1 and CDR2: LNHDA and SQIVND (reference sequence). The CDR3 DNA reads as TGTGCCAGTAGTACCCGGGACAGGCAAAACATTCAGTACTTC. Its translation is CASSTRDRQNIQYF.

J is TRBJ2-1 and V is TRBV5-6, with D perhaps TRBD1 (6 bases). This CDR3 has 15 residues. Between the trimmed V and J ends, which lost 4 bases and 2 bases, there was a span of 13 bases. Germline V lookup: CDR1 SGHDT, CDR2 YYEEEE. CDR3 sequence (DNA): TGTGCCAGCAGCGAAGATACAGGGACCTACAATGAGCAGTTCTTC. Protein sequence: CASSEDTGTYNEQFF.

The chain employs TRBV6-1 and TRBJ2-3; TRBD2 might be the D (7 bases). The V and J ends lost 2 bases and 1 base respectively, with 13 bases between them. CDR1 is MNHNS, CDR2 SASEGT, per germline. The CDR3 is 16 amino acids. The CDR3 reads CASSELAGARTDTQYF. CDR3 nucleotide sequence: TGTGCCAGCAGTGAATTGGCGGGGGCCCGCACAGATACGCAGTATTTT.

The chain combines TRBV10-2 with TRBJ2-5; 8 bases line up with TRBD1. Germline CDR1 and CDR2: WSHSY and SAAADI. V lost 7 bases, J lost 8 bases, and 12 bases stayed unmatched. There are 14 residues in the CDR3. CDR3 sequence (DNA): TGCGCCAGCACCTCCTCGGACAGGGACGGAACCCAGTACTTC. It yields the protein CASTSSDRDGTQYF.

V and J are TRBV20-1 and TRBJ1-4, with D uncertain. The germline V and J ends were trimmed by 6 bases and 8 bases, with 10 bases remaining between them. From germline, CDR1 is DFQATT and CDR2 SNEGSKA (reference sequence). CDR3 size: 11 residues. The CDR3 is CSAKEVEKLFF. In DNA form, the CDR3 reads TGCAGTGCCAAGGAGGTCGAAAAACTGTTTTTT.

The chain couples TRBV2 to TRBJ2-1; 9 bases are a match to TRBD2. The CDR3 consists of 12 residues. Germline V gene lookup returns CDR1 SNHLY and CDR2 FYNNEI. The trim removed 6 bases at V and 8 bases at J, leaving 2 bases unmatched. The CDR3 DNA follows: TGTGCCAGCAGGGGACTAGCAGATGAGCAGTTCTTC. Residues: CASRGLADEQFF.